These 27 T cell receptor beta chains came from one sample sequenced in a study of T cells in Graves' hyperthyroidism and ophthalmopathy. What was amplified from RNA transcripts were TCR beta CDR3 regions. Primed by the HTBI set, a first-round RT-PCR was run on the TCR CDR3. TCRdb reprocessed the multiplex PCR reads via MiXCR and lists one record per CDR3 protein. The sample contains approximately 330,000 distinct CDR3 sequences, 12% to 15% of which appear only once. The sample comprised blood. The receptors shown here come from a woman between 35 and 50 years old with Graves' ophthalmopathy.

As concerns this clonotype: A much larger clone lies one base from this, so it may be a read error. The chain's CDR3 is CASSCSSLGFNTEAFF. The CDR3 DNA sequence: TGTGCCAGCAGTTGCTCGTCCCTAGGGTTTAACACTGAAGCTTTCTTT. The V call is TRBV6-5, the J call TRBJ1-1, with D unresolved. CDR3 length: 16 residues. V was clipped by 4 bases and J by 2 bases, with 17 bases between them. Germline assignment: CDR1 MNHEY and CDR2 SVGAGI.

This clonotype was seen many times. The chain links TRBV5-4 to TRBJ1-6; TRBD1 aligns across 7 bases. CDR1 is SGHNT and CDR2 is YYREEE in the germline V gene (reference sequence). This CDR3 region has 13 residues. V was clipped by 0 bases and J by 9 bases; unmatched bases: 0. CDR3 loop: CASSLAGGSPLHF. In DNA, the CDR3 is TGTGCCAGCAGCTTGGCAGGGGGTTCACCCCTCCACTTT.

This clonotype was observed many times. V usage is TRBV2 and J usage is TRBJ1-5, with 7 bases lining up with TRBD1. The CDR3 totals 15 residues. Looked up from germline, CDR1 is SNHLY and CDR2 is FYNNEI. The V segment lost 6 bases and the J segment 7 bases; nucleotides outside the gene matches: 12. The CDR3 nucleotides read TGTGCCAGCAGCCCACAGGGGCTCGTAGGCCAGCCCCAGCATTTT. This translates into CASSPQGLVGQPQHF. Combining the CDR3 with reference TRBV2 and TRBJ1-5 gives the whole variable domain EPEVTQTPSHQVTQMGQEVILRCVPISNHLYFYWYRQILGQKVEFLVSFYNNEISEKSEIFDDQFSVERPDGSNFTLKIRSTKLEDSAMYFCASSPQGLVGQPQHFGDGTRLSIL.

This clonotype was detected ten times or more. The V and J genes are TRBV5-5 and TRBJ2-1; D not resolved. Trimming shortened V by 2 bases and J by 7 bases, and 7 bases separated the two germline ends. There are 12 residues in the CDR3. The germline gives CDR1 SGHKS, CDR2 YYEKEE (reference sequence). CDR3 in amino acids: CASSLPENEQFF. The CDR3 DNA reads as TGTGCCAGCAGCTTACCAGAGAATGAGCAGTTCTTC.

This clonotype occurred many times. The chain links TRBV2 to TRBJ1-5; no reliable D call. The CDR3 loop spans 13 amino acids. Germline CDR1 and CDR2: SNHLY and FYNNEI. Trimming took off 4 bases at V and 3 bases at J, with 7 bases between the two ends. The CDR3, as DNA: TGTGCCAGCAGTGGGTCGCACAATCAGCCCCAGCATTTT. Translation gives CASSGSHNQPQHF. The complete variable domain, with remaining parts taken from reference TRBV2 and TRBJ1-5, reads EPEVTQTPSHQVTQMGQEVILRCVPISNHLYFYWYRQILGQKVEFLVSFYNNEISEKSEIFDDQFSVERPDGSNFTLKIRSTKLEDSAMYFCASSGSHNQPQHFGDGTRLSIL.

This clonotype was observed at least ten times. No conserved phenylalanine or tryptophan is present at the end of the CDR3, so a read error is the likely explanation. CDR3 coding DNA: TGTGCCAGCAGCTTCTCAAAAGAGACCCAGTACTCC. Translated, it gives CASSFSKETQYS. The rearrangement links TRBV7-8 to TRBJ2-5, with D unclear. The CDR3 spans 12 residues. Trimming cost V 3 bases and J 3 bases, with 5 bases left between them. Germline loops: CDR1 SGHVS, CDR2 FQNEAQ.

The V gene is TRBV20-1, the J gene TRBJ2-5; 10 bases are a match to TRBD1. The ends lost 5 bases at V and 7 bases at J; junction bases unmatched: 7. The germline gives CDR1 DFQATT, CDR2 SNEGSKA (reference sequence). The CDR3 has 13 residues. The CDR3 DNA reads as TGCAGTGCTGGTAGGGGACAGGGGACGACCCAGTACTTC. Encoded protein: CSAGRGQGTTQYF.

This clonotype occurred many times. The chain recombines TRBV7-8 with TRBJ2-3, with D perhaps matching TRBD1 or TRBD2 (6 bases each). Germline V lookup: CDR1 SGHVS, CDR2 FQNEAQ. With 3 bases removed from V and 5 bases from J, the gap between germline ends came to 15 bases. The CDR3 has 15 residues. The CDR3 here is CASSFLGGFGDTQYF. The CDR3 nucleotides read TGTGCCAGCAGCTTCCTCGGGGGCTTCGGAGATACGCAGTATTTT.

This clonotype was observed at least ten times. The rearrangement joins TRBV7-2 to TRBJ2-5; D is unresolved. V lost 5 bases to trimming and J lost 4 bases, with 11 bases between them. The CDR3 length is 13 residues. In germline, CDR1 is SGHTA, CDR2 FQGNSA. DNA of the CDR3: TGTGCCAGCAGCCGAGGTAGTCGAGAGACCCAGTACTTC. Its translation: CASSRGSRETQYF.

This clonotype came up many times. The chain links TRBV12-3 or TRBV12-4 to TRBJ1-4; D is unresolved. V lost 4 bases to trimming and J lost 5 bases, with 8 bases between them. This CDR3 spans 13 amino acids. CDR3 loop: CASSYRMNEKLFF. The CDR3 region has the DNA TGTGCCAGCAGTTATCGAATGAATGAAAAACTGTTTTTT.

This clonotype has ten or more counts. The rearrangement uses TRBV6-1 and TRBJ1-2, with D unresolved. From germline, CDR1 is MNHNS and CDR2 SASEGT. Trimming removed 1 base from V and 7 bases from J, with 10 bases in between. CDR3 size: 13 residues. As DNA, the CDR3 is TGTGCCAGCAGTGAAGGGGGTTTGAGTGGCTACACCTTC. Amino acid sequence: CASSEGGLSGYTF.

This clonotype was observed at least ten times. The chain joins TRBV3-1 to TRBJ2-1, with 7 bases that match TRBD1. This CDR3 has 16 residues. The germline gives CDR1 LGHDT, CDR2 YNNKEL (reference sequence). The ends lost 4 bases at V and 8 bases at J; junction bases unmatched: 14. CDR3 nucleotides: TGTGCCAGCAGCCCCCGCCGACAGGGCGGACTCTATGAGCAGTTCTTC. It specifies CASSPRRQGGLYEQFF.

This clonotype was seen repeatedly, ten times or more. The chain has TRBV19 and TRBJ1-2; D remains ambiguous. Per germline, CDR1 LNHDA and CDR2 SQIVND (reference sequence). The CDR3 runs to 13 residues. V lost 4 bases and J 5 bases, leaving 11 bases between the germline ends. CDR3: CASSKSGNYGYTF. For the CDR3, the DNA is TGTGCCAGTAGTAAGTCAGGCAATTATGGCTACACCTTC.

This clonotype was picked up many times. CDR3: CATGTDFNQPQHF. The CDR3 DNA reads TGTGCCACGGGGACGGATTTTAATCAGCCCCAGCATTTT. The chain carries TRBV6-1 and TRBJ1-5, with D perhaps TRBD1 (5 bases). Germline CDR1 is MNHNS and CDR2 is SASEGT. Trimming shortened V by 10 bases and J by 4 bases, and 14 bases separated the two germline ends. The CDR3 runs to 13 residues.

This clonotype was seen repeatedly, ten times or more. The V and J genes are TRBV12-3 or TRBV12-4 and TRBJ2-3; D is unclear. The CDR3 contains 12 residues. The V end lost 5 bases, the J end lost 11 bases, and 14 bases lay between the germline ends. The CDR3 DNA sequence: TGTGCCAGCAGTGGATCCACGTGGGGGCAGTATTTT. Translation gives CASSGSTWGQYF.

The J gene is TRBJ2-6, the V gene TRBV20-1; 9 bases fit TRBD2. CDR1 and CDR2 from the germline V gene are DFQATT and SNEGSKA (reference sequence). The CDR3 is made up of 16 amino acids. With V trimmed by 7 bases and J by 2 bases, 9 bases remained unmatched. CDR3 in DNA: TGCAGTGGCACGTCAGCGGGAGGTACTGGGGCCAACGTCCTGACTTTC. This encodes CSGTSAGGTGANVLTF.

This clonotype was detected many times. This chain links TRBV10-3 with TRBJ1-5; 8 nucleotides match TRBD1. This CDR3 comprises 14 residues. Germline trimming cut 5 bases from V and 6 bases from J; bases unmatched to any gene: 6. CDR1 and CDR2 (germline): ENHRY, SYGVKD. The CDR3 is CAISQGQGAQPQHF. CDR3 coding DNA: TGTGCCATCAGTCAAGGACAGGGCGCTCAGCCCCAGCATTTT.

This clonotype showed up many times. V is TRBV2 and J is TRBJ2-7; perhaps D is TRBD1 or TRBD2 (5 bases each). Trimming cost V 6 bases and J 0 bases, with 15 bases left between them. The CDR3 length is 15 residues. The germline CDR1 and CDR2 sequences are SNHLY and FYNNEI. The CDR3 nucleotides are TGTGCCAGCAGCGACCGGGACGTCACCTCCTACGAGCAGTACTTC. It yields the protein CASSDRDVTSYEQYF.

This clonotype was picked up many times. This chain joins TRBV12-3 or TRBV12-4 and TRBJ2-1; a weak D match, TRBD2 (6 bases). Trimming cost V 2 bases and J 2 bases, with 13 bases left between them. The CDR3 is 16 amino acids. CDR3 amino acids: CASSLTEGYPYNEQFF. DNA of the CDR3: TGTGCCAGCAGTTTAACGGAGGGGTATCCCTACAATGAGCAGTTCTTC.

This clonotype appeared a few times. Given a much more abundant clone one base away, this may be a read error. The gene calls are TRBV11-2 and TRBJ2-3; D remains unclear. This CDR3 has 15 amino acids. Germline assignment: CDR1 SGHAT and CDR2 FQNNGV. V was clipped by 3 bases and J by 4 bases, with 14 bases between them. The CDR3 bases are TGTGCCAGCAGCTTGACCATATACGTCTCAGATACGCAGTATTTT. As protein: CASSLTIYVSDTQYF.

This clonotype has just a few counts. This chain connects TRBV11-2 to TRBJ1-2; D ambiguous. Trimming pared 5 bases from V and 5 bases from J, leaving 18 bases between. Germline lookup yields CDR1 SGHAT and CDR2 FQNNGV. CDR3 length equals 15 residues. Here the CDR3 DNA reads TGTGCCAGCAGCACAAGGAGGGAGTTCGGGTATGGCTACACCTTC. It specifies CASSTRREFGYGYTF.

V usage is TRBV6-1 and J usage is TRBJ2-1; 8 nucleotides match TRBD2. J gave up 5 bases and V 8 bases, and 8 bases lay outside the gene matches. The CDR3 length is 14 residues. The germline V gene encodes CDR1 MNHNS and CDR2 SASEGT. CDR3 DNA: TGTGCCAGCCTTCCGGGACTAGTAAACAATGAGCAGTTCTTC. This codes for CASLPGLVNNEQFF.

The sample holds many counts of this clonotype. One junction end disagrees with the germline gene, perhaps due to a read error. The chain carries TRBV20-1 and TRBJ1-2, with D maybe TRBD1 (5 bases). Looked up from germline, CDR1 is DFQATT and CDR2 is SNEGSKA (reference sequence). This CDR3 region has 14 residues. DNA of the CDR3: TGCAGTGCCAGAGACCCGACAGCAGCGGCTGGCTACACCTTC. Its protein product is CSARDPTAAAGYTF.

This clonotype occurred many times. This chain connects TRBV28 to TRBJ2-7; D unresolved. With 3 bases removed from V and 0 bases from J, the gap between germline ends came to 3 bases. Per the germline V gene, CDR1 is MDHEN and CDR2 is SYDVKM. The CDR3 has 12 residues. The CDR3 loop reads CASSLTSYEQYF. In nucleotides, the CDR3 is TGTGCCAGCAGTTTGACCTCCTACGAGCAGTACTTC.

This clonotype was seen repeatedly, ten times or more. The chain has TRBV6-6 and TRBJ1-1; no clear D. Germline V gives CDR1 MNHNY, CDR2 SVGAGI (reference sequence). V was pared by 0 bases and J by 7 bases, with 12 bases between. The length of the CDR3 is 14 residues. The CDR3 sequence is CASSYSRGTLEAFF. CDR3 bases: TGTGCCAGCAGTTACTCTCGGGGTACCCTTGAAGCTTTCTTT.

This clonotype was recorded many times. J is TRBJ1-4 and V is TRBV7-9; D uncertain. The length of the CDR3 is 14 residues. The germline V and J ends were trimmed by 2 bases and 2 bases, with 6 bases remaining between them. Germline assignment: CDR1 SEHNR and CDR2 FQNEAQ (reference sequence). The CDR3 DNA is TGTGCCAGCAGCTTATGGGAGACTAATGAAAAACTGTTTTTT. This gives the protein CASSLWETNEKLFF.

A remark on this clonotype: This may stem from a read error, because a much larger clone lies one nucleotide away. The chain uses TRBV2 and TRBJ1-1, with D hard to call. Germline V gives CDR1 SNHLY, CDR2 FYNNEI. Trimming left V 2 bases short and J 7 bases short, with 8 bases between. The length of the CDR3 is 12 residues. The CDR3, as DNA: TGTGCCAGCAGTGAAATTTCCGGTGAAGCTTTCTTT. This codes for CASSEISGEAFF.